These 13 T cell receptor beta chains came from one sample sequenced in a study of CD8 T cells in ankylosing spondylitis. TCRdb reprocessed the 5' RACE reads via MiXCR and lists one record per CDR3 protein. Here the sample spans 300,000 to 350,000 distinct CDR3 sequences, 14% to 15% being singletons. Sequences were obtained from blood, either unsorted or a sorted T cell fraction (not recorded which). The receptors were sampled from a male donor with ankylosing spondylitis or in good health (not recorded which).

The chain carries TRBV5-5 and TRBJ2-1; D is perhaps TRBD2 (6 bases). The length of the CDR3 is 17 residues. CDR1 and CDR2 from the germline V gene are SGHKS and YYEKEE (reference sequence). Trimming took off 0 bases at V and 6 bases at J, with 19 bases between the two ends. The CDR3 DNA reads as TGTGCCAGCAGCTTGGATTTCGCGGGAAATAAACCCAATGAGCAGTTCTTC. It translates to CASSLDFAGNKPNEQFF.

There are many counts of this clonotype. The chain couples TRBV5-1 to TRBJ2-1, with TRBD2 as a possible D gene (6 bases). With 1 base removed from V and 5 bases from J, the gap between germline ends came to 22 bases. The germline V gene has CDR1 SGHRS and CDR2 YFSETQ. This CDR3 has 18 amino acids. The chain's CDR3 is CASSLHGAGFFQDNEQFF. CDR3 sequence (DNA): TGCGCCAGCAGCTTGCATGGAGCGGGCTTCTTTCAGGACAATGAGCAGTTCTTC.

With respect to this clonotype: The junction and the germline gene differ at one end; a read error may be behind it. Written as DNA, the CDR3 is TGTGCCAACAGCCACCCGACAGGAATAAGCGAGCAGTACTTC. Residues: CANSHPTGISEQYF. V is TRBV7-9 and J is TRBJ2-7, with D maybe TRBD1 (6 bases). The CDR3 spans 14 residues. Germline loops: CDR1 SEHNR, CDR2 FQNEAQ (reference sequence).

The genes are TRBV7-7 and TRBJ2-1; possibly TRBD1 for D (6 bases). In germline, CDR1 is SSHAT, CDR2 FNYEAQ (reference sequence). V lost 5 bases, J lost 6 bases, and 11 bases lay in between. This CDR3 has 13 amino acids. The chain's CDR3 is CASSEGHLNEQFF. CDR3 coding DNA: TGTGCCAGCAGCGAGGGACACCTCAATGAGCAGTTCTTC.

This clonotype turned up a few times. The chain carries TRBV4-1 and TRBJ1-5; 7 positions agree with TRBD1. Trimming cost V 3 bases and J 5 bases; bases outside gene matches: 10. The V gene's germline CDR1 is MGHRA and CDR2 YSYEKL. This CDR3 is 16 amino acids long. The CDR3 DNA is TGCGCCAGCAGCCACCGGGACAGCCTGAAGGATCAGCCCCAGCATTTT. Residues: CASSHRDSLKDQPQHF.

The rearrangement joins TRBV12-3 or TRBV12-4 to TRBJ1-1; possibly TRBD1 for D (6 bases). Trimming stripped 8 bases from V and 2 bases from J, with 18 bases between. The CDR3 sequence is 15 residues long. The CDR3 DNA is TGTGCCAGCCTTCCCCCTGGACAGAGAAACACTGAAGCTTTCTTT. Amino acid sequence: CASLPPGQRNTEAFF.

There are a few counts of this clonotype. Here the CDR3 DNA reads TGTGCCAGCAGTTACCGGGACAGGAGTCGAAGGGGCACAGATACGCAGTATTTT. It encodes CASSYRDRSRRGTDTQYF. This chain connects TRBV6-2 or TRBV6-3 to TRBJ2-3, with 8 bases identical to TRBD1. Trimming removed 2 bases from V and 1 base from J; junction bases left unmatched: 11. The germline V gene encodes CDR1 MNHEY and CDR2 SVGEGT. The CDR3 contains 18 residues.

The V call is TRBV20-1, the J call TRBJ1-1; D might be TRBD1 (5 bases). V lost 7 bases to trimming and J lost 4 bases, with 22 bases between them. CDR1 is DFQATT, CDR2 SNEGSKA, per germline (reference sequence). CDR3 length: 15 amino acids. CDR3 DNA: TGCAGTGTCTCACCGGGGCCGAGTGAATCCACTGAAGCTTTCTTT. Translated: CSVSPGPSESTEAFF.

This rearrangement joins TRBV4-2 to TRBJ2-7, with D unclear. Germline V gives CDR1 LGHNA, CDR2 YNFKEQ. Trimming removed 0 bases from V and 6 bases from J, with 12 bases in between. The CDR3 is made up of 14 amino acids. The CDR3 bases are TGTGCCAGCAGCCAAGATTGGAGCAGGCCCGAGCAGTACTTC. This sequence encodes CASSQDWSRPEQYF.

This clonotype occurred a few times. The chain recombines TRBV7-2 with TRBJ2-7; 7 bases are a match to TRBD1. Germline CDR1 SGHTA, CDR2 FQGNSA. There are 15 residues in the CDR3. J lost 0 bases, V lost 4 bases, and 6 bases had no gene match. The DNA for the CDR3 is TGTGCCAGCAGCTCCCGGACAGGACTCTCCTACGAGCAGTACTTC. Translation gives CASSSRTGLSYEQYF.

This clonotype has only a few counts. The chain has TRBV29-1 and TRBJ1-1; weak D call: TRBD1 (6 bases). This CDR3 is built from 13 residues. Germline CDR1 and CDR2: SQVTM and ANQGSEA. V was shortened by 5 bases and J by 4 bases, with 14 bases between the two germline ends. CDR3 in amino acids: CSVTFQGGTEAFF. CDR3 DNA sequence: TGCAGCGTTACCTTCCAAGGGGGCACTGAAGCTTTCTTT.

The gene calls are TRBV18 and TRBJ1-5; D is unclear. CDR3 length equals 14 residues. Trimming removed 8 bases at V and 1 base at J, with 12 bases between. CDR1 and CDR2 (germline): KGHSH, LQKENI. The CDR3 here is CASRNGGSNQPQHF. The CDR3, as DNA: TGTGCCAGCCGCAACGGAGGGAGCAATCAGCCCCAGCATTTT.

The rearrangement uses TRBV12-3 or TRBV12-4 and TRBJ1-5; D is uncertain. The CDR3 loop spans 16 amino acids. V was clipped by 3 bases and J by 0 bases, with 12 bases between them. CDR3 sequence: CASSFGQVTSNQPQHF. In DNA form, the CDR3 reads TGTGCCAGCAGTTTCGGGCAGGTGACTAGCAATCAGCCCCAGCATTTT.